These 24 T cell receptor beta chains came from one sample sequenced in a study of human T cells and chemical hapten exposure. Each CDR3 protein is one row after TCRdb ran MiXCR on the RACE reads. The profile shows some 70,000 distinct CDR3 sequences, roughly 11% of them singletons. Time point denoted: pre-sensitization, week 0. Treatment defined: therapeutic diphenylcyclopropenone sensitization with weekly scalp DPC. Here the sequenced sample was whole blood, taken in connection with sensitization to the hapten diphenylcyclopropenone (DPC). Every receptor here comes from a woman in her forties or fifties with alopecia areata. Some clones in this sample may be carry-over from other donors' samples.

V gene TRBV5-1 combines with J gene TRBJ1-2, with 7 positions matching TRBD1. The CDR3 is 12 amino acids. Per the germline V gene, CDR1 is SGHRS and CDR2 is YFSETQ. Losses at the gene ends were 3 bases for V and 8 bases for J; bases not matched to a gene: 4. This chain's CDR3 is CASSSTGSGYTF. CDR3 nucleotides: TGCGCCAGCAGCTCGACAGGGTCCGGCTACACCTTC.

There are a few counts of this clonotype. CDR3 in amino acids: CASSLAGHSVRAVELFF. The CDR3 bases are TGTGCCAGCAGCTTGGCCGGACACTCCGTCAGGGCGGTGGAGCTGTTTTTT. The chain is built from TRBV5-4 and TRBJ2-2, with D tentatively TRBD1 (5 bases). Germline lookup yields CDR1 SGHNT and CDR2 YYREEE (reference sequence). The CDR3 contains 17 residues. The V end was cut by 0 bases, the J end by 10 bases, with 22 bases between.

This clonotype was detected ten times or more. The chain carries TRBV30 and TRBJ1-5; D gene uncertain. Germline CDR1 is GTSNPN and CDR2 is SVGIG (reference sequence). The V and J ends lost 0 bases and 4 bases respectively, with 10 bases between them. The CDR3 is 14 amino acids. The CDR3 loop is CAWSVEGQNQPQHF. The CDR3 region has the DNA TGTGCCTGGAGTGTGGAAGGGCAAAATCAGCCCCAGCATTTT.

There are a few counts of this clonotype. V and J are TRBV7-6 and TRBJ2-7, with 7 bases lining up with TRBD1. CDR3 size: 14 residues. Germline lookup yields CDR1 SGHVS and CDR2 FNYEAQ. Losses at the gene ends were 5 bases for V and 2 bases for J; bases not matched to a gene: 6. CDR3 in amino acids: CASSPGQPPYEQYF. CDR3 coding DNA: TGTGCCAGCAGCCCGGGACAGCCACCCTACGAGCAGTACTTC.

The gene calls are TRBV25-1 and TRBJ2-1; the match to TRBD2 covers 7 bases. Losses at the gene ends were 10 bases for V and 0 bases for J; bases not matched to a gene: 9. The CDR3 totals 15 residues. CDR1 MGHDK and CDR2 SYGVNS come from the germline V gene. The CDR3: CATPRGGSSYNEQFF. The CDR3 nucleotides read TGTGCCACCCCAAGAGGCGGGAGCTCCTACAATGAGCAGTTCTTC.

There are many counts of this clonotype. The chain joins TRBV11-2 to TRBJ2-1, with 8 bases aligning to TRBD2. The CDR3 loop spans 18 amino acids. J gave up 3 bases and V 7 bases, and 17 bases lay outside the gene matches. Germline V gene lookup returns CDR1 SGHAT and CDR2 FQNNGV. The CDR3 bases are TGTGCCAGCATCTCTACGGGGGGGGGCCCCCTACACTACAATGAGCAGTTCTTC. Encoded protein: CASISTGGGPLHYNEQFF.

The chain combines TRBV20-1 with TRBJ2-1; D is possibly TRBD1 or TRBD2 (5 bases each). The CDR3 loop spans 14 amino acids. Germline V gene data show CDR1 as DFQATT and CDR2 as SNEGSKA (reference sequence). Trimming took off 1 base at V and 9 bases at J, with 16 bases between the two ends. The CDR3 here is CSARGAVRDGEQFF. The CDR3 DNA reads TGCAGTGCTAGAGGCGCTGTCAGGGACGGTGAGCAGTTCTTC.

This clonotype has a count of ten or more. The rearrangement links TRBV20-1 to TRBJ2-3; TRBD2 aligns across 7 bases. V shed 6 bases, J shed 5 bases, and the junction held 5 bases outside the gene matches. Looked up from germline, CDR1 is DFQATT and CDR2 is SNEGSKA (reference sequence). The length of the CDR3 is 12 residues. The CDR3 DNA reads as TGCAGTGCCGGGGGGAGGAGAGATACGCAGTATTTT. This sequence encodes CSAGGRRDTQYF.

This chain connects TRBV10-1 to TRBJ2-3; D could derive from TRBD1 or TRBD2 (5 bases each). The ends were cut back, 7 bases at V and 0 bases at J, with 14 bases in the middle. CDR1 and CDR2 from the germline V gene are WNHNN and SYGVQD (reference sequence). The CDR3 length is 15 residues. Here the CDR3 DNA reads TGCGCCAGCAACCCCGGGACGGCAAGCACAGATACGCAGTATTTT. It encodes CASNPGTASTDTQYF.

Ten or more counts support this clonotype. The J gene is TRBJ2-3, the V gene TRBV6-6; D tentatively reads TRBD1 or TRBD2 (5 bases each). The CDR3 covers 16 residues. V lost 2 bases and J lost 2, with 14 bases in between. Germline values: CDR1 MNHNY, CDR2 SVGAGI (reference sequence). CDR3 sequence (DNA): TGTGCCAGCAGTTACGGTTCCCAGGGAGACACAGATACGCAGTATTTT. Its translation is CASSYGSQGDTDTQYF.

This clonotype came up many times. The J gene is TRBJ2-1, the V gene TRBV7-2; 9 positions match TRBD1. V lost 3 bases to trimming and J lost 4 bases; unmatched junction nucleotides: 19. This CDR3 has 20 residues. The germline V gene has CDR1 SGHTA and CDR2 FQGNSA. The CDR3 region is CASSFNPGQGRSGSYNEQFF. The CDR3 DNA sequence: TGTGCCAGCAGCTTTAACCCGGGACAGGGAAGGTCGGGCTCTTACAATGAGCAGTTCTTC. The full variable domain, in which reference TRBV7-2 and TRBJ2-1 provide the parts outside the CDR3, is GAGVSQSPSNKVTEKGKDVELRCDPISGHTALYWYRQSLGQGLEFLIYFQGNSAPDKSGLPSDRFSAERTGGSVSTLTIQRTQQEDSAVYLCASSFNPGQGRSGSYNEQFFGPGTRLTVL.

This clonotype qualifies as medium-sized. This chain connects TRBV2 to TRBJ2-5, with 10 bases that match TRBD2. The germline CDR1 and CDR2 sequences are SNHLY and FYNNEI. This CDR3 region has 18 residues. After removal of 2 bases from V and 5 bases from J, the junction contained 14 bases not matched to a gene. The CDR3 loop is CASSEISHLAGDEETQYF. The CDR3 DNA is TGTGCCAGCAGTGAAATATCCCACCTAGCGGGAGACGAGGAGACCCAGTACTTC. The full variable domain, completed using reference TRBV2 and TRBJ2-5, is EPEVTQTPSHQVTQMGQEVILRCVPISNHLYFYWYRQILGQKVEFLVSFYNNEISEKSEIFDDQFSVERPDGSNFTLKIRSTKLEDSAMYFCASSEISHLAGDEETQYFGPGTRLLVL.

This chain connects TRBV2 to TRBJ1-2, with TRBD1 matching over 7 bases. Germline assignment: CDR1 SNHLY and CDR2 FYNNEI. Losses at the gene ends were 6 bases for V and 6 bases for J; bases not matched to a gene: 10. The length of the CDR3 is 14 residues. The chain's CDR3 is CASSALTGEHGYTF. CDR3 bases: TGTGCCAGCAGCGCCCTAACAGGGGAGCATGGCTACACCTTC.

This chain links TRBV7-2 with TRBJ1-2; 7 bases match TRBD1. Germline V gene sequence: CDR1 SGHTA, CDR2 FQGNSA. The CDR3 consists of 13 residues. J was trimmed by 5 bases and V by 4 bases; bases with no gene match: 4. CDR3 nucleotides: TGTGCCAGCAGCTCAGCCAGGGGGTATGGCTACACCTTC. Translated, it gives CASSSARGYGYTF.

The table lists this clonotype with many counts. V and J are TRBV20-1 and TRBJ1-6; D unresolved. Germline V CDR1 and CDR2: DFQATT, SNEGSKA (reference sequence). V lost 3 bases to trimming and J lost 9 bases, with 6 bases between them. CDR3 length equals 11 residues. The CDR3 bases are TGCAGTGCTAGTGAAAGTTCACCCCTCCACTTT. Its translation is CSASESSPLHF.

This clonotype was observed many times. The rearrangement links TRBV18 to TRBJ1-1; D is unresolved. The V gene lost 3 bases and the J gene lost 4 bases, with 12 bases spanning the gap. There are 14 residues in the CDR3. The germline gives CDR1 KGHSH, CDR2 LQKENI. The CDR3 protein is CASSPSNLFTEAFF. CDR3 DNA sequence: TGTGCCAGCTCACCTTCGAACCTCTTCACTGAAGCTTTCTTT.

This rearrangement joins TRBV18 to TRBJ1-5, with D possibly matching TRBD1 (6 bases). This CDR3 contains 15 residues. With 1 base removed from V and 7 bases from J, the gap between germline ends came to 14 bases. The V gene's germline CDR1 is KGHSH and CDR2 LQKENI. This CDR3 reads CASSPLGGRKQPQHF. CDR3 coding DNA: TGTGCCAGCTCACCACTTGGGGGGCGAAAGCAGCCCCAGCATTTT.

There are a few counts of this clonotype. V and J are TRBV19 and TRBJ2-7; 9 bases map to TRBD1. The CDR3 contains 15 residues. V lost 3 bases to trimming and J lost 5 bases; unmatched junction nucleotides: 8. Germline V CDR1 and CDR2: LNHDA, SQIVND (reference sequence). In nucleotides, the CDR3 is TGTGCCAGTAGTATTGGGACAGGGTCGAAGAACGAGCAGTACTTC. This encodes CASSIGTGSKNEQYF.

This clonotype was observed at least ten times. The chain links TRBV18 to TRBJ2-5, with unresolved D. Germline CDR1 reads KGHSH; CDR2 reads LQKENI. The CDR3 extends over 14 amino acids. V lost 3 bases, J lost 1 base, and 9 bases lay in between. CDR3 residues: CASSPTPSQETQYF. In nucleotides, the CDR3 is TGTGCCAGCTCACCGACCCCTAGCCAAGAGACCCAGTACTTC.

This clonotype showed up many times. The chain has TRBV20-1 and TRBJ1-5; 7 bases are a match to TRBD1. The CDR3 has 13 residues. Germline V gene lookup returns CDR1 DFQATT and CDR2 SNEGSKA (reference sequence). After removal of 2 bases from V and 2 bases from J, the junction contained 0 bases not matched to a gene. This CDR3 is CSARTGGNQPQHF. CDR3 nucleotide sequence: TGCAGTGCTAGAACAGGGGGCAATCAGCCCCAGCATTTT.

At least ten counts were recorded for this clonotype. The V gene is TRBV11-2, the J gene TRBJ2-1; D remains unclear. In germline, CDR1 is SGHAT, CDR2 FQNNGV. V gave up 4 bases and J gave up 10 bases, with 14 bases separating them. The CDR3 sequence is 13 residues long. The CDR3, as DNA: TGTGCCAGCAGCTCCAAGACCGAACCGGAGCAGTTCTTC. This codes for CASSSKTEPEQFF.

This clonotype was seen at least ten times. The chain combines TRBV10-3 with TRBJ1-5; weak D call: TRBD1 (6 bases). Germline V lookup: CDR1 ENHRY, CDR2 SYGVKD. CDR3 length: 24 amino acids. The ends were cut back, 9 bases at V and 1 base at J, with 43 bases in the middle. The CDR3: CAILPTAFLRDARRGSRSNQPQHF. The CDR3 coding sequence is TGTGCCATATTACCGACGGCTTTTCTCCGGGACGCAAGGAGGGGGAGTAGGAGCAATCAGCCCCAGCATTTT.

The sample holds many counts of this clonotype. The rearrangement joins TRBV6-2 or TRBV6-3 to TRBJ2-2; no clear D gene. The CDR3 consists of 11 residues. Germline CDR1 reads MNHEY; CDR2 reads SVGEGT. V lost 6 bases and J lost 8, with 7 bases in between. CDR3 residues: CASSPLGELFF. The CDR3 DNA reads as TGTGCCAGCAGCCCGTTAGGGGAGCTGTTTTTT.

This clonotype was seen many times. The rearrangement joins TRBV20-1 to TRBJ2-5, with TRBD2 as a possible D gene (6 bases). Germline CDR1 DFQATT, CDR2 SNEGSKA (reference sequence). V dropped 0 bases and J dropped 1 base, with 12 bases sitting between them. CDR3 length: 15 amino acids. The CDR3 region is CSARDRSGPQETQYF. DNA for the CDR3: TGCAGTGCTAGAGATAGGAGCGGGCCCCAAGAGACCCAGTACTTC.